This TCR beta chain stems from a study of blood T cell repertoires in COVID-19. Study summary: Samples of COVID-19 (acute and convalescent) were obtained from the United States, Italy and Spain. T cells, B-cell-depleted T cells, or PBMCs provided the cDNA or gDNA that served as material.

Methods used by the authors: Amplified reference gene primers provided the basis for estimating nucleated cell counts. Method: immunoSEQ multiplex PCR; TCRdb's copy keeps in-frame clones and lacks some. That table gives V, J and clone size, and the DNA gave D and trimming. The table lists under 300,000 clones, 80% to 90% of them singletons. The V gene lost 3 bases and the J gene lost 5 bases, with 5 bases spanning the gap. CDR1 is ENHRY and CDR2 is SYGVKD in the germline V gene. This CDR3 spans 12 amino acids. Input material: peripheral blood. The V call is TRBV10-3, the J call TRBJ2-1; no definite D call. The TCR sequence derives from a woman in her sixties or seventies with acute or convalescent COVID-19. The chain's CDR3 is CAISDNNNEQFF. The CDR3 bases are TGTGCCATCAGTGATAATAACAATGAGCAGTTCTTC.